These 30 T cell receptor beta chains were sequenced from one sample in a study of CD8 T cells in ankylosing spondylitis. Study-wide results and caveats: Several highly homologous variants made up a TCR beta motif, and this motif appeared characteristic of ankylosing spondylitis blood.

Their antigens are not known. TCRdb passed the 5' RACE reads through MiXCR, listing each CDR3 protein once. In the table there are a few hundred thousand distinct CDR3 sequences, 9.5% to 15% of which are singletons. Sequences were obtained from blood, either unsorted or a sorted T cell fraction (not recorded which). Source of these receptors: a male donor with ankylosing spondylitis.

V gene TRBV10-3 combines with J gene TRBJ2-1, with D perhaps matching TRBD2 (6 bases). V was trimmed by 4 bases and J by 2 bases, leaving 9 bases between them. Germline assignment: CDR1 ENHRY and CDR2 SYGVKD. The CDR3 totals 14 residues. The CDR3 sequence: CAISGDFPYNEQFF. The DNA of the CDR3 is TGTGCCATCAGTGGGGACTTCCCCTACAATGAGCAGTTCTTC.

The rearrangement links TRBV9 to TRBJ2-7; TRBD2 agrees at 8 bases. The CDR3 runs 15 residues. After removal of 0 bases from V and 2 bases from J, the junction contained 4 bases not matched to a gene. Germline CDR1 SGDLS, CDR2 YYNGEE. Here the CDR3 reads CASSVGGGSTYEQYF. The CDR3 DNA reads TGTGCCAGCAGCGTAGGCGGGGGGAGCACCTACGAGCAGTACTTC.

This clonotype has a count of ten or more. V and J are TRBV24-1 and TRBJ2-4; D unresolved. The V gene's germline CDR1 is KGHDR and CDR2 SFDVKD. The CDR3 spans 17 residues. The V end lost 3 bases, the J end lost 0 bases, and 14 bases lay between the germline ends. The CDR3 DNA follows: TGTGCCACCAGTGATGAAAGAACGATTCTAGCCAAAAACATTCAGTACTTC. It encodes CATSDERTILAKNIQYF.

This clonotype occurred a few times. CDR3 sequence: CSANTYEQYF. CDR3 nucleotides: TGCAGTGCCAACACCTACGAGCAGTACTTC. The chain carries TRBV20-1 and TRBJ2-7; D ambiguous. CDR3 length equals 10 residues. Trimming removed 6 bases at V and 2 bases at J, with 5 bases between. Germline V gene lookup returns CDR1 DFQATT and CDR2 SNEGSKA (reference sequence).

The table lists this clonotype with a few counts. The rearrangement joins TRBV7-8 to TRBJ2-7; 9 bases are a match to TRBD2. With V trimmed by 3 bases and J by 6 bases, 3 bases remained unmatched. The CDR3 length is 13 residues. Germline V CDR1 and CDR2: SGHVS, FQNEAQ. CDR3 nucleotide sequence: TGTGCCAGCAGCTTGGGACTAGCAACCGAGCAGTACGTC. Translation gives CASSLGLATEQYV.

This clonotype was counted a few times. This CDR3 reads CASSFSPGNQPQHF. CDR3 sequence (DNA): TGTGCCAGCAGCTTCTCCCCGGGGAATCAGCCCCAGCATTTT. The chain uses TRBV7-2 and TRBJ1-5; D ambiguous. Germline V gene data show CDR1 as SGHTA and CDR2 as FQGNSA. The CDR3 extends over 14 amino acids. Trimming shortened V by 3 bases and J by 4 bases, and 10 bases separated the two germline ends.

This clonotype was seen a few times. V and J are TRBV5-6 and TRBJ2-6; possibly TRBD1 for D (5 bases). The V end was cut by 1 base, the J end by 2 bases, with 7 bases between. The CDR3 has 15 amino acids. Germline CDR1 reads SGHDT; CDR2 reads YYEEEE. The DNA of the CDR3 is TGTGCCAGCAGCTTGCCAGGGACTGGGGCCAACGTCCTGACTTTC. It translates to CASSLPGTGANVLTF.

The chain is built from TRBV15 and TRBJ1-3; D perhaps matches TRBD1 (6 bases). In germline, CDR1 is LNHNV, CDR2 YYDKDF (reference sequence). V was cut by 1 base and J by 0 bases, with 10 bases left in between. CDR3 length equals 16 residues. As DNA, the CDR3 is TGTGCCACCAGCAGAGGAACAGGGATCTCTGGAAACACCATATATTTT. Translating gives CATSRGTGISGNTIYF.

The chain combines TRBV29-1 with TRBJ2-3, with TRBD2 matching over 8 bases. The CDR3 extends over 14 amino acids. V lost 6 bases to trimming and J lost 3 bases; unmatched junction nucleotides: 8. Germline lookup yields CDR1 SQVTM and CDR2 ANQGSEA. CDR3 DNA sequence: TGCAGCGTCAAAGCGGGAGTGGGTACAGATACGCAGTATTTT. Protein: CSVKAGVGTDTQYF.

A few counts support this clonotype. The genes are TRBV5-1 and TRBJ2-2; perhaps TRBD2 as D (6 bases). Trimming left V 4 bases short and J 0 bases short, with 10 bases between. From germline, CDR1 is SGHRS and CDR2 YFSETQ. The CDR3 sequence is 15 residues long. The CDR3 is CASSPGGPNTGELFF. The CDR3 bases are TGCGCCAGCAGCCCCGGGGGTCCGAACACCGGGGAGCTGTTTTTT.

Worth noting for this clonotype: The junction departs from the called germline gene at one end, perhaps through a read error. The chain uses TRBV6-1 and TRBJ1-2; 9 nucleotides match TRBD1. CDR3 length: 14 amino acids. CDR1 and CDR2 from the germline V gene are MNHNS and SASEGT. CDR3 nucleotide sequence: TGTGCCAGCAGCGAAGGACAGGGGAACTATGCCTACACCTTC. Translated: CASSEGQGNYAYTF.

The gene calls are TRBV20-1 and TRBJ1-4; TRBD1 might be the D (6 bases). Germline CDR1 is DFQATT and CDR2 is SNEGSKA (reference sequence). V dropped 2 bases and J dropped 8 bases, with 18 bases sitting between them. CDR3 length equals 15 residues. The CDR3 DNA sequence: TGCAGTGCTAGACCCTCGGGGGGGGCGGCGGAAAAACTGTTTTTT. This codes for CSARPSGGAAEKLFF.

This clonotype has a handful of counts. This rearrangement joins TRBV6-1 to TRBJ1-3; the match to TRBD1 covers 7 bases. This CDR3 has 14 residues. Germline values: CDR1 MNHNS, CDR2 SASEGT. The V gene end was trimmed by 10 bases and the J gene end by 0 bases; junction bases not matched to a gene: 6. CDR3 sequence: CATAQGSSGNTIYF. As DNA, the CDR3 is TGTGCCACTGCACAGGGGTCCTCTGGAAACACCATATATTTT.

This sequence joins TRBV24-1 and TRBJ2-7; 14 positions match TRBD2. The CDR3 totals 17 residues. Germline CDR1 is KGHDR and CDR2 is SFDVKD. J lost 2 bases, V lost 8 bases, and 10 bases had no gene match. The CDR3 region is CATNGGLAGVRAYEQYV. The DNA of the CDR3 is TGTGCCACCAATGGGGGACTAGCGGGAGTCAGGGCCTACGAGCAGTACGTC.

This clonotype was counted a few times. This chain links TRBV6-2 or TRBV6-3 with TRBJ1-2; D may be TRBD1 (5 bases). CDR1 is MNHEY and CDR2 is SVGEGT in the germline V gene. Trimming removed 7 bases from V and 2 bases from J, with 11 bases in between. The CDR3 covers 13 residues. The CDR3 DNA reads TGTGCCAGCAAAAGGGGACCGAACTATGGCTACACCTTC. This gives the protein CASKRGPNYGYTF.

This clonotype was observed many times. The CDR3 DNA reads as TGCAGTGCTAGACGGACTGGACGAAACATTCAGTACTTC. It specifies CSARRTGRNIQYF. This chain uses TRBV20-1 with TRBJ2-4; a weak D match, TRBD2 (5 bases). CDR1 is DFQATT and CDR2 is SNEGSKA in the germline V gene (reference sequence). Deletions cut 2 bases from V and 6 bases from J, with 11 bases between. This CDR3 is 13 amino acids long.

This chain joins TRBV30 and TRBJ1-1; 9 bases match TRBD1. CDR3 length: 13 residues. Germline CDR1 is GTSNPN and CDR2 is SVGIG (reference sequence). Trimming cost V 5 bases and J 4 bases; bases outside gene matches: 5. The CDR3 nucleotides read TGTGCCTGGTCACAGGGGGCTGGCACTGAAGCTTTCTTT. Translating gives CAWSQGAGTEAFF.

This clonotype was recorded a few times. CDR3 coding DNA: TGTGCCAGCAGCTATTCCTCGGGAGTTCGAAACACTGAAGCTTTCTTT. Translation gives CASSYSSGVRNTEAFF. The chain uses TRBV12-3 or TRBV12-4 and TRBJ1-1; D gene ambiguous. Trimming removed 6 bases at V and 2 bases at J, with 19 bases between. CDR3 length: 16 residues.

The chain couples TRBV7-6 to TRBJ2-3, with D perhaps given as TRBD1 or TRBD2 (5 bases each). Germline V lookup: CDR1 SGHVS, CDR2 FNYEAQ. This CDR3 comprises 14 residues. V was cut by 5 bases and J by 4 bases, with 13 bases left in between. The CDR3 coding sequence is TGTGCCAGCAGCGGGACCTCACCCCCAGATACGCAGTATTTT. It is translated as CASSGTSPPDTQYF.

This clonotype showed up just a few times. The chain carries TRBV12-3 or TRBV12-4 and TRBJ1-1; TRBD1 aligns across 7 bases. With V trimmed by 7 bases and J by 3 bases, 5 bases remained unmatched. The CDR3 runs 13 residues. In DNA, the CDR3 is TGTGCCAGCAAAGGGGGCGCCGACACTGAAGCTTTCTTT. Translated, it gives CASKGGADTEAFF.

This chain connects TRBV27 to TRBJ1-5; tentative D call: TRBD1 (5 bases). The CDR3 loop spans 14 amino acids. The germline V and J ends were trimmed by 2 bases and 2 bases, with 7 bases remaining between them. The germline V gene encodes CDR1 MNHEY and CDR2 SMNVEV (reference sequence). The CDR3 bases are TGTGCCAGCAGTTTACGGGACGGCAATCAGCCCCAGCATTTT. Residues: CASSLRDGNQPQHF.

This clonotype was seen ten or more times. This chain connects TRBV12-3 or TRBV12-4 to TRBJ2-5, with D perhaps TRBD1 (5 bases). The CDR3 extends over 15 amino acids. Trimming cost V 5 bases and J 0 bases, with 13 bases left between them. CDR3 sequence: CASSLLGANQETQYF. CDR3 DNA: TGTGCCAGCAGTCTGCTAGGGGCTAACCAAGAGACCCAGTACTTC.

This chain's CDR3 is CASSQVGLGTDTQYF. DNA for the CDR3: TGTGCCAGCAGCCAAGTCGGACTTGGCACAGATACGCAGTATTTT. This sequence joins TRBV14 and TRBJ2-3; TRBD2 might be the D (5 bases). This CDR3 is built from 15 residues. From germline, CDR1 is SGHDN and CDR2 FVKESK. V dropped 1 base and J dropped 1 base, with 9 bases sitting between them.

This chain connects TRBV20-1 to TRBJ1-1; D is unresolved. Germline V lookup: CDR1 DFQATT, CDR2 SNEGSKA (reference sequence). Deletions cut 3 bases from V and 0 bases from J, with 17 bases between. There are 16 residues in the CDR3. CDR3 loop: CSARRDVGRMNTEAFF. The DNA of the CDR3 is TGCAGTGCTAGGCGAGACGTAGGGAGAATGAACACTGAAGCTTTCTTT.

The rearrangement uses TRBV29-1 and TRBJ1-2; 8 positions match TRBD1. J gave up 2 bases and V 4 bases, and 3 bases lay outside the gene matches. The CDR3 covers 13 residues. Germline V gene data show CDR1 as SQVTM and CDR2 as ANQGSEA. Written as DNA, the CDR3 is TGCAGCGTTGGGACAGGGCCGAACTATGGCTACACCTTC. Translated, it gives CSVGTGPNYGYTF. The full variable domain, in which reference TRBV29-1 and TRBJ1-2 provide the parts outside the CDR3, is SAVISQKPSRDICQRGTSLTIQCQVDSQVTMMFWYRQQPGQSLTLIATANQGSEATYESGFVIDKFPISRPNLTFSTLTVSNMSPEDSSIYLCSVGTGPNYGYTFGSGTRLTVV.

The rearrangement joins TRBV27 to TRBJ1-1, with 8 bases that match TRBD1. The V gene's germline CDR1 is MNHEY and CDR2 SMNVEV (reference sequence). The trim removed 5 bases at V and 5 bases at J, leaving 7 bases unmatched. CDR3 length: 14 amino acids. DNA of the CDR3: TGTGCCAGCAGTGCCGACAGGGGTTTGACTGAAGCTTTCTTT. Amino acid sequence: CASSADRGLTEAFF.

The table lists this clonotype with a few counts. Here the CDR3 DNA reads TGTGCCAGCAGCCCTCAGGCCGGCGCTAGCGGGAGGTTAGCCAAAAACATTCAGTACTTC. Its protein product is CASSPQAGASGRLAKNIQYF. This chain links TRBV28 with TRBJ2-4; 11 nucleotides agree with TRBD2. This CDR3 has 20 amino acids. Germline CDR1 is MDHEN and CDR2 is SYDVKM. The V gene end was trimmed by 6 bases and the J gene end by 0 bases; junction bases not matched to a gene: 16.

There are many counts of this clonotype. This chain joins TRBV7-9 and TRBJ1-1, with 7 nucleotides matching TRBD1. After removal of 6 bases from V and 5 bases from J, the junction contained 15 bases not matched to a gene. This CDR3 region has 16 residues. The germline V gene has CDR1 SEHNR and CDR2 FQNEAQ (reference sequence). The CDR3 DNA follows: TGTGCCAGCAGTGACGAAGTCAGGCAGGGGGGAACTGAAGCTTTCTTT. It translates to CASSDEVRQGGTEAFF.

This clonotype was seen a handful of times. A much larger clone lies one base from this, so it may be a read error. This sequence joins TRBV5-1 and TRBJ2-2; D not certain. The V and J ends lost 0 bases and 4 bases respectively, with 4 bases between them. This CDR3 has 13 amino acids. Germline CDR1 is SGHRS and CDR2 is YFSETQ. Written as DNA, the CDR3 is TGCGCCAGCAGCTTGGACTTCACCGGGGAGCTGTTTTTT. Translation gives CASSLDFTGELFF. The whole variable domain, remainder taken from reference TRBV5-1 and TRBJ2-2, is KAGVTQTPRYLIKTRGQQVTLSCSPISGHRSVSWYQQTPGQGLQFLFEYFSETQRNKGNFPGRFSGRQFSNSRSEMNVSTLELGDSALYLCASSLDFTGELFFGEGSRLTVL.

The gene calls are TRBV12-3 or TRBV12-4 and TRBJ1-1; TRBD1 is a possible D gene (5 bases). V lost 6 bases and J 6 bases, leaving 20 bases between the germline ends. This CDR3 comprises 15 residues. CDR3 in amino acids: CASSPRRGDVSEAFF. CDR3 nucleotide sequence: TGTGCCAGCAGCCCTAGGAGGGGCGATGTGTCTGAAGCTTTCTTT.